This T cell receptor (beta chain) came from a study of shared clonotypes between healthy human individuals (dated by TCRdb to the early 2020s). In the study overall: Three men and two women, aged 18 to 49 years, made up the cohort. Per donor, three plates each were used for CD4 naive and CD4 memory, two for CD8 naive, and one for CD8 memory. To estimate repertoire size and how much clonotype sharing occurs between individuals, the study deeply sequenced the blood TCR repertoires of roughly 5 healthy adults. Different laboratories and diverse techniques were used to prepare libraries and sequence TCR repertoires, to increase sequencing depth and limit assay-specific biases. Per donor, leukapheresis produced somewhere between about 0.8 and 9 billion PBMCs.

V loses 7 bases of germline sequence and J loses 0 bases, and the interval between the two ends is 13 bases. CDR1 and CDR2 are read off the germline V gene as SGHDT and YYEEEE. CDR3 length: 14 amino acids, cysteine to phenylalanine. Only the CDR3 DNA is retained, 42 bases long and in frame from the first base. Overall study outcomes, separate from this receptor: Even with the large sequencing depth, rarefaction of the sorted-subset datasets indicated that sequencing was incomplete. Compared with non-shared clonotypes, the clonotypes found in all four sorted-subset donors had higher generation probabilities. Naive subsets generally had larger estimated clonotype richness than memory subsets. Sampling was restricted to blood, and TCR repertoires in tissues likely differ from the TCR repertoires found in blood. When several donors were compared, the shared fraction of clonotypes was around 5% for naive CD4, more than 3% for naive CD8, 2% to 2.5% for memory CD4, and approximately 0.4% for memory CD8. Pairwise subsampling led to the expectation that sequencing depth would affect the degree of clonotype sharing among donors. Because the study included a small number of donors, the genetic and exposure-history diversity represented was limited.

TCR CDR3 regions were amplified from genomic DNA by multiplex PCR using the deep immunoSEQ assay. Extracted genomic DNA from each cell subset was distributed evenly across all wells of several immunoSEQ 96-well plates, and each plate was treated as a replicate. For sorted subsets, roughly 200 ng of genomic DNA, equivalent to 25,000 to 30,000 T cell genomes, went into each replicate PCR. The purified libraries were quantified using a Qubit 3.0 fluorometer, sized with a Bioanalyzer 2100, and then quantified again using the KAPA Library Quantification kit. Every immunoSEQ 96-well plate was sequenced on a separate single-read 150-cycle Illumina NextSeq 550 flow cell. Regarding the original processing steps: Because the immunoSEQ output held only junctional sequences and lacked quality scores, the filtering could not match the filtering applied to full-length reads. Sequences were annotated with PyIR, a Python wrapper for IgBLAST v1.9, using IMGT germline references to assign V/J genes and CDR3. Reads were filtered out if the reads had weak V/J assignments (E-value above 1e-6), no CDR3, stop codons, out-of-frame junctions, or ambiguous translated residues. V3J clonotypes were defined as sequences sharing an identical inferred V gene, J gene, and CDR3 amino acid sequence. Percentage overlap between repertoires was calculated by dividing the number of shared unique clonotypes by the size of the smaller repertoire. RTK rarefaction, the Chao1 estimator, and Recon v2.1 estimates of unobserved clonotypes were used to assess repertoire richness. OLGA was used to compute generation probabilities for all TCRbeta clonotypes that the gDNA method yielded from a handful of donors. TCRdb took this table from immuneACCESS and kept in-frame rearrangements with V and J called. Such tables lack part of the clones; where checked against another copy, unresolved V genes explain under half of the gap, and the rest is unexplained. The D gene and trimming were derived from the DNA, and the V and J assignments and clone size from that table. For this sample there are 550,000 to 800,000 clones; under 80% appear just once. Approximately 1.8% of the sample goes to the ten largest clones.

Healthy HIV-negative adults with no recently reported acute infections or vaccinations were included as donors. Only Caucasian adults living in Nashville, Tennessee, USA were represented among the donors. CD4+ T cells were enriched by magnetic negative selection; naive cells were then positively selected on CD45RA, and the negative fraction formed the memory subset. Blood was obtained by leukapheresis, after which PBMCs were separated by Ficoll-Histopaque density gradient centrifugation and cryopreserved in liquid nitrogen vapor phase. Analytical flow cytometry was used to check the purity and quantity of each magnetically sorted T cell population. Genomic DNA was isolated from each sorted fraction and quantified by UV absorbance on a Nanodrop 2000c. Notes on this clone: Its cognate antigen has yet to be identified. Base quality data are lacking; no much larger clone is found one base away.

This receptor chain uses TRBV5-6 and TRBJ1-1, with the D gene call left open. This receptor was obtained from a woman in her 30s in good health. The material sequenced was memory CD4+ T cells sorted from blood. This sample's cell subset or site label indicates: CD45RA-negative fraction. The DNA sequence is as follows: TGTGCCAGCGGACGCCCGGCACTGAACACTGAAGCTTTCTTT. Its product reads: CASGRPALNTEAFF.